This T cell receptor beta chain was sequenced during a study of cytomegalovirus exposure and HLA in healthy donors. It was with 60 Vbeta and 13 Jbeta primers that the PCR ran. Repertoires were generated with immunoSEQ multiplex PCR, while TCRdb's copy carries only in-frame clones and drops some. The table lists some 89,000 clones, just over 70% of them singletons, with almost 8.5% in the top ten. Study-level results: When a later analysis compared HLA-associated TCR beta chains with equally common others, the HLA-associated chains turned out to be more clonally expanded and to have lower generation probabilities.

As regards this clone: Its cognate antigen is unknown.

The V gene's germline CDR1 is MNHNS and CDR2 SASEGT. V lost 4 bases and J lost 1, with 9 bases in between. The CDR3 sequence is 14 residues long. Material: PBMCs. The V and J genes are TRBV6-1 and TRBJ2-3; weak D call: TRBD1 (5 bases). The TCR was taken from a man between 60 and 75 years old in good health and CMV-seronegative. This CDR3 reads CASSGGHRTDTQYF. The CDR3 DNA is TGTGCCAGCAGTGGGGGCCATCGCACAGATACGCAGTATTTT.